These 7 T cell receptor beta chains came from one sample sequenced in a study of PD-L1 blockade in urothelial cancer. Sequencing used immunoSEQ multiplex PCR; TCRdb keeps in-frame clones, though not all of them. The table shows about 110,000 clones, with around 82% occurring only once. Sequenced material: PBMCs, taken around atezolizumab (anti-PD-L1) treatment. These receptor sequences come from a man between 45 and 60 years old with urothelial cancer.

V and J are TRBV28 and TRBJ2-7; no firm D call. The CDR3 consists of 14 residues. V was trimmed by 2 bases and J by 0 bases, leaving 8 bases between them. CDR1 and CDR2 from the germline V gene are MDHEN and SYDVKM. CDR3 DNA sequence: TGTGCCAGCAGTTTACCAACTTACTCCTACGAGCAGTACTTC. Protein sequence: CASSLPTYSYEQYF. The full variable domain, its missing parts supplied by reference TRBV28 and TRBJ2-7, is DVKVTQSSRYLVKRTGEKVFLECVQDMDHENMFWYRQDPGLGLRLIYFSYDVKMKEKGDIPEGYSVSREKKERFSLILESASTNQTSMYLCASSLPTYSYEQYFGPGTRLTVT.

The chain employs TRBV28 and TRBJ1-3; D may be TRBD1 (5 bases). Trimming took 3 bases from V and 7 from J, leaving 25 bases between them. Germline values: CDR1 MDHEN, CDR2 SYDVKM. The CDR3 runs to 18 residues. CDR3 coding DNA: TGTGCCAGCAGTTTGAGGGAGGGGAGATCGGCCATGCTGAACACCATATATTTT. It is translated as CASSLREGRSAMLNTIYF.

This clone showed up just a few times. V gene TRBV7-9 combines with J gene TRBJ2-1; D is ambiguous. V lost 5 bases and J lost 8, with 10 bases in between. The CDR3 spans 12 residues. Per the germline V gene, CDR1 is SEHNR and CDR2 is FQNEAQ (reference sequence). The CDR3 DNA reads TGTGCCAGCAGCCTAGAGAGCTATGAGCAGTTCTTC. Its translation is CASSLESYEQFF.

In this sample, this clone turned up many times. This rearrangement joins TRBV28 to TRBJ2-7; TRBD1 aligns across 7 bases. With V trimmed by 6 bases and J by 3 bases, 11 bases remained unmatched. The germline gives CDR1 MDHEN, CDR2 SYDVKM. This CDR3 is built from 15 residues. Here the CDR3 DNA reads TGTGCCAGCAGCACGTGGGACAGCGATCACTACGAGCAGTACTTC. Translated, it gives CASSTWDSDHYEQYF.

In this sample, this clone turned up a few times. This CDR3 is CASVGQAVYEKLFF. For the CDR3, the DNA is TGTGCCAGCGTTGGACAGGCGGTGTACGAAAAACTGTTTTTT. The rearrangement links TRBV6-1 to TRBJ1-4; TRBD1 matches at 7 bases. The V and J ends lost 8 bases and 8 bases, in that order; junction bases with no gene match: 11. The CDR3 is 14 amino acids. Germline lookup yields CDR1 MNHNS and CDR2 SASEGT.

The chain couples TRBV28 to TRBJ1-2; D unclear. The germline V gene encodes CDR1 MDHEN and CDR2 SYDVKM. The CDR3 covers 14 residues. Trimming took 6 bases from V and 8 from J, leaving 19 bases between them. In DNA, the CDR3 is TGTGCCAGCAGAACGACGGGAGAACGCGGGGGCTACACCTTC. Its translation is CASRTTGERGGYTF.

The V call is TRBV15, the J call TRBJ2-7, with 8 bases fitting TRBD2. CDR3 length: 15 amino acids. Germline trimming cut 2 bases from V and 3 bases from J; bases unmatched to any gene: 6. Germline V CDR1 and CDR2: LNHNV, YYDKDF (reference sequence). CDR3 residues: CATSRKKAGDYEQYF. CDR3 in DNA: TGTGCCACCAGCAGAAAGAAAGCGGGAGACTACGAGCAGTACTTC.